This T cell receptor beta chain was identified during a study of response to subunit inactivated influenza vaccine. Study-level findings and limits: The study's authors posited that every seasonal influenza vaccination enlists few new T cells.

V shed 5 bases and J 8 bases; nucleotides not matched to a gene: 5. The CDR3 spans 13 residues. CDR1 is SNHLY and CDR2 is FYNNEI in the germline V gene. TCRdb reprocessed the RT-PCR reads via MiXCR and lists one record per CDR3 protein. The sample consists of 700,000 to 800,000 distinct CDR3 sequences, about a fifth of them appearing once. Regarding this clonotype: Its cognate antigen is unknown.

The sequence derives from a man in his fifties or sixties who received an inactivated influenza vaccine. The sample here was PBMCs from blood, taken around 5 days after vaccination. The rearrangement uses TRBV2 and TRBJ1-2; 10 bases match TRBD1. CDR3: CASSYLTGGGYTF. Written as DNA, the CDR3 is TGTGCCAGCAGTTACCTGACAGGGGGCGGCTACACCTTC.